The present TCR beta chain was sequenced within a study of T cell responses to AZD1222 COVID-19 vaccine. The CDR3 contains 14 residues. CDR1 and CDR2 (germline): SGHNT, YYREEE (reference sequence). With 4 bases removed from V and 0 bases from J, the gap between germline ends came to 7 bases. The assay was immunoSEQ multiplex PCR, and TCRdb's table has in-frame clones only and misses some. The sample has approximately 200,000 clones, about 95% seen once. Specimen: peripheral blood, collected 28 days after the second dose of the MenACWY control vaccine. The TCR sequence derives from an adult who received the MenACWY meningococcal vaccine as a control. This chain connects TRBV5-4 to TRBJ1-4, with D hard to call. Here the CDR3 DNA reads TGTGCCAGCAGCCTCGGCGCAACTAATGAAAAACTGTTTTTT. This sequence encodes CASSLGATNEKLFF.